Listed here are 31 T cell receptor beta chains from one sample, sequenced in a study of vaccination and CD4 T cells after COVID-19. Treatment noted: roughly 10-day PBMC culture with coronavirus spike peptide pools or control peptides (ViraFEST assay). No cognate antigen is known for these TCRs. Researchers used the Oncomine TCR Beta short-read assay to sequence DNA from cultured CD4+ T cells. TCRdb independently ran MiXCR on the PCR reads; one entry per CDR3 protein. The repertoire includes approximately 4,600 distinct CDR3 sequences, approximately 20% of them detected once, and 15% sits in the top ten. What was sequenced was CD4+ T cells from blood, cultured in vitro. Receptors originate from a human donor who had recovered from COVID-19.

By sample share, this clonotype is medium-sized. This rearrangement joins TRBV18 to TRBJ1-2; D not certain. Germline V lookup: CDR1 KGHSH, CDR2 LQKENI. V was shortened by 1 base and J by 3 bases, with 6 bases between the two germline ends. This CDR3 comprises 13 residues. CDR3 in DNA: TGTGCCAGCTCACCACAAACGGACTATGGCTACACCTTC. It translates to CASSPQTDYGYTF.

This chain links TRBV2 with TRBJ1-2; D remains ambiguous. This CDR3 has 13 residues. Trimming left V 0 bases short and J 13 bases short, with 15 bases between. Germline loops: CDR1 SNHLY, CDR2 FYNNEI. This CDR3 is CASSEARVALLTF. The CDR3 DNA sequence: TGTGCCAGCAGTGAAGCGAGGGTAGCCCTGCTCACCTTC. The full variable domain, its missing parts supplied by reference TRBV2 and TRBJ1-2, is EPEVTQTPSHQVTQMGQEVILRCVPISNHLYFYWYRQILGQKVEFLVSFYNNEISEKSEIFDDQFSVERPDGSNFTLKIRSTKLEDSAMYFCASSEARVALLTFGSGTRLTVV.

This clonotype came up a few times. The chain has TRBV4-2 and TRBJ2-3, with TRBD2 identical over 16 bases. V gave up 4 bases and J gave up 7 bases; unmatched junction bases: 8. Germline-derived CDR1 and CDR2 are LGHNA and YNFKEQ. CDR3 length: 17 amino acids. CDR3 loop: CASSPGTSGGAANTQYF. CDR3 in DNA: TGTGCCAGCAGCCCCGGGACTAGCGGGGGGGCCGCGAATACGCAGTATTTT.

By its share, this clonotype is medium-sized (0.01 to 0.1%). This chain links TRBV20-1 with TRBJ1-6, with 9 bases lining up with TRBD1. The germline V gene encodes CDR1 DFQATT and CDR2 SNEGSKA (reference sequence). V shed 3 bases, J shed 9 bases, and the junction held 12 bases outside the gene matches. This CDR3 is built from 16 residues. CDR3 DNA: TGCAGTGCTAGGGACAGGGGCGCAATTTGGAGTTCACCCCTCCACTTT. Translation: CSARDRGAIWSSPLHF.

This chain links TRBV6-1 with TRBJ2-1; no firm D call. V was shortened by 5 bases and J by 0 bases, with 11 bases between the two germline ends. In germline, CDR1 is MNHNS, CDR2 SASEGT. The CDR3 runs 15 residues. CDR3 loop: CASSRFLSSYNEQFF. CDR3 nucleotides: TGTGCCAGCAGTCGTTTCTTAAGCTCCTACAATGAGCAGTTCTTC.

This clonotype has more than one count but fewer than ten. V is TRBV20-1 and J is TRBJ2-1; D unclear. The CDR3 extends over 11 amino acids. V was shortened by 6 bases and J by 10 bases, with 13 bases between the two germline ends. CDR1 and CDR2 (germline): DFQATT, SNEGSKA (reference sequence). The CDR3: CSAKVTGEQFF. CDR3 coding DNA: TGCAGTGCAAAAGTCACGGGCGAGCAGTTCTTC.

J is TRBJ2-7 and V is TRBV2, with D tentatively TRBD1 (6 bases). Germline-derived CDR1 and CDR2 are SNHLY and FYNNEI. V lost 6 bases to trimming and J lost 6 bases, with 9 bases between them. The length of the CDR3 is 11 residues. The CDR3 sequence is CASRETGEQYF. As DNA, the CDR3 is TGTGCCAGCAGAGAGACAGGCGAGCAGTACTTC. The full variable domain, rest sourced from reference TRBV2 and TRBJ2-7, is EPEVTQTPSHQVTQMGQEVILRCVPISNHLYFYWYRQILGQKVEFLVSFYNNEISEKSEIFDDQFSVERPDGSNFTLKIRSTKLEDSAMYFCASRETGEQYFGPGTRLTVT.

This clonotype was detected only a few times. The chain carries TRBV9 and TRBJ1-1; TRBD1 aligns across 10 bases. The length of the CDR3 is 15 residues. Germline-derived CDR1 and CDR2 are SGDLS and YYNGEE. Germline trimming cut 4 bases from V and 6 bases from J; bases unmatched to any gene: 9. CDR3 nucleotides: TGTGCCAGCAGCCCGATGGACAGGGGGTTAGCTGAAGCTTTCTTT. It encodes CASSPMDRGLAEAFF.

V and J are TRBV6-1 and TRBJ1-4, with unresolved D. Germline CDR1 reads MNHNS; CDR2 reads SASEGT. The V and J ends lost 4 bases and 6 bases respectively, with 12 bases between them. The CDR3 contains 14 residues. CDR3 protein: CASSGGMRYEKLFF. In nucleotides, the CDR3 is TGTGCCAGCAGTGGAGGGATGCGGTATGAAAAACTGTTTTTT.

The rearrangement joins TRBV19 to TRBJ1-5; 9 bases line up with TRBD1. Germline V gene sequence: CDR1 LNHDA, CDR2 SQIVND (reference sequence). The CDR3 extends over 16 amino acids. V lost 3 bases and J lost 4; bases outside the gene matches: 7. Written as DNA, the CDR3 is TGTGCCAGTAGTATTATTGCAGGACAGGGGAATCAGCCCCAGCATTTT. Protein product: CASSIIAGQGNQPQHF.

This clonotype was found a few times. The chain combines TRBV7-6 with TRBJ2-3; 9 positions match TRBD2. The CDR3 runs 15 residues. Germline loops: CDR1 SGHVS, CDR2 FNYEAQ. The junction had 0 bases not matched to a gene; V was cut back by 1 base and J by 1 base. The CDR3 DNA sequence: TGTGCCAGCAGCTTAGGACTAGCGGGCACAGATACGCAGTATTTT. The encoded protein is CASSLGLAGTDTQYF.

This rearrangement joins TRBV29-1 to TRBJ1-1; TRBD1 aligns across 7 bases. Germline trimming cut 6 bases from V and 9 bases from J; bases unmatched to any gene: 10. The CDR3 is 12 amino acids. Germline assignment: CDR1 SQVTM and CDR2 ANQGSEA. DNA for the CDR3: TGCAGCGTCGGACAGGAGCCTAGGCAAGCTTTCTTT. As protein: CSVGQEPRQAFF.

In this sample, this clonotype is medium-sized. This chain links TRBV12-3 or TRBV12-4 with TRBJ1-1; possibly TRBD1 for D (5 bases). V lost 4 bases to trimming and J lost 5 bases, with 11 bases between them. This CDR3 has 13 amino acids. CDR3 loop: CASSSRGETEAFF. The CDR3, as DNA: TGTGCCAGCAGTTCGCGGGGGGAAACTGAAGCTTTCTTT.

This chain connects TRBV9 to TRBJ1-3; D uncertain. Germline lookup yields CDR1 SGDLS and CDR2 YYNGEE. The CDR3 sequence is 16 residues long. V was clipped by 0 bases and J by 4 bases, with 14 bases between them. The CDR3 loop reads CASSVGGRAGGNTIYF. As DNA, the CDR3 is TGTGCCAGCAGCGTAGGAGGGAGGGCAGGAGGAAACACCATATATTTT.

The J gene is TRBJ2-5, the V gene TRBV30, with TRBD2 matching over 8 bases. Germline lookup yields CDR1 GTSNPN and CDR2 SVGIG (reference sequence). The trim removed 4 bases at V and 5 bases at J, leaving 6 bases unmatched. There are 13 residues in the CDR3. The CDR3, as DNA: TGTGCCTGGACTACGGGACTAGTGGAGACCCAGTACTTC. Its translation is CAWTTGLVETQYF. The full variable domain, its missing parts supplied by reference TRBV30 and TRBJ2-5, is SQTIHQWPATLVQPVGSPLSLECTVEGTSNPNLYWYRQAAGRGLQLLFYSVGIGQISSEVPQNLSASRPQDRQFILSSKKLLLSDSGFYLCAWTTGLVETQYFGPGTRLLVL.

The J gene is TRBJ2-1, the V gene TRBV19; 8 bases fit TRBD2. The germline V gene encodes CDR1 LNHDA and CDR2 SQIVND (reference sequence). The V segment lost 7 bases and the J segment 1 base; nucleotides outside the gene matches: 15. The CDR3 length is 18 residues. The DNA for the CDR3 is TGTGCCAGTATGACACCGGGACTAGGGCCCCAATCCTACAATGAGCAGTTCTTC. Protein sequence: CASMTPGLGPQSYNEQFF.

This clonotype has only a few counts. The genes are TRBV4-1 and TRBJ1-1; D not certain. From germline, CDR1 is MGHRA and CDR2 YSYEKL. This CDR3 comprises 15 residues. The germline V and J ends were trimmed by 0 bases and 0 bases, with 8 bases remaining between them. CDR3 loop: CASSQEGTVNTEAFF. The CDR3 DNA is TGCGCCAGCAGCCAAGAAGGAACAGTGAACACTGAAGCTTTCTTT.

This chain uses TRBV18 with TRBJ2-7, with a possible D match to TRBD1 (6 bases). Deletions cut 3 bases from V and 0 bases from J, with 12 bases between. The CDR3 has 15 amino acids. Germline V gene lookup returns CDR1 KGHSH and CDR2 LQKENI. The CDR3, as DNA: TGTGCCAGCTCACCGGTTTTGGACAGCTCCTACGAGCAGTACTTC. This gives the protein CASSPVLDSSYEQYF. Filled out from reference TRBV18 and TRBJ2-7, the complete variable domain reads NAGVMQNPRHLVRRRGQEARLRCSPMKGHSHVYWYRQLPEEGLKFMVYLQKENIIDESGMPKERFSAEFPKEGPSILRIQQVVRGDSAAYFCASSPVLDSSYEQYFGPGTRLTVT.

This chain connects TRBV5-8 to TRBJ1-5; D gene uncertain. Germline V gene data show CDR1 as SGHTS and CDR2 as YDEGEE. The V end was cut by 0 bases, the J end by 5 bases, with 3 bases between. The CDR3 has 12 residues. The CDR3 DNA is TGTGCCAGCAGCTTGGGTCATCAGCCCCAGCATTTT. Translated, it gives CASSLGHQPQHF.

The chain employs TRBV11-2 and TRBJ2-7; 9 bases are shared with TRBD1. V lost 5 bases to trimming and J lost 6 bases; unmatched junction nucleotides: 11. This CDR3 spans 15 amino acids. CDR1 is SGHAT, CDR2 FQNNGV, per germline. In nucleotides, the CDR3 is TGTGCCAGCAGCACAGGACAGGGGCCCTCTTCCGAGCAGTACTTC. Translating it yields CASSTGQGPSSEQYF.

There are a few counts of this clonotype. The V and J genes are TRBV30 and TRBJ2-3; D remains ambiguous. CDR1 and CDR2 (germline): GTSNPN, SVGIG (reference sequence). The CDR3 has 15 amino acids. The V end was cut by 1 base, the J end by 0 bases, with 11 bases between. CDR3 DNA: TGTGCCTGGAGTGAAGTCGTGACTAGCACAGATACGCAGTATTTT. This encodes CAWSEVVTSTDTQYF.

As regards this clonotype: With a much larger clone just one base away, this may be a read error. This chain links TRBV15 with TRBJ1-6; D unresolved. Germline V gene data show CDR1 as LNHNV and CDR2 as YYDKDF (reference sequence). The V end lost 0 bases, the J end lost 5 bases, and 23 bases lay between the germline ends. The CDR3 runs to 20 residues. This CDR3 is CATSRDRWIAGVSNNSPLHF. The CDR3 DNA follows: TGTGCCACCAGCAGAGATCGGTGGATCGCCGGGGTCAGTAATAATTCACCCCTCCACTTT.

This clonotype has only a few counts. The rearrangement links TRBV7-8 to TRBJ1-1, with 7 bases matching TRBD1. Germline values: CDR1 SGHVS, CDR2 FQNEAQ. The CDR3 covers 11 residues. V shed 5 bases, J shed 9 bases, and the junction held 3 bases outside the gene matches. CDR3 residues: CASSQGEKAFF. CDR3 nucleotides: TGTGCCAGCAGCCAGGGGGAGAAAGCTTTCTTT.

This sequence joins TRBV6-1 and TRBJ2-5; 9 bases align to TRBD1. Germline-derived CDR1 and CDR2 are MNHNS and SASEGT. V trimming: 6 bases; J trimming: 9 bases; junction bases outside the gene matches: 8. This CDR3 has 13 residues. CDR3 loop: CASRRDRVGAQYF. The DNA for the CDR3 is TGTGCCAGCAGGAGGGACAGGGTGGGGGCCCAGTACTTC.

The table lists this clonotype with a few counts. The CDR3: CASSVGQGRNEQFF. CDR3 coding DNA: TGTGCCAGCAGCGTAGGACAGGGCCGCAATGAGCAGTTCTTC. The chain has TRBV7-2 and TRBJ2-1; 8 nucleotides line up with TRBD1. The CDR3 spans 14 residues. The germline V gene encodes CDR1 SGHTA and CDR2 FQGNSA. The ends lost 5 bases at V and 6 bases at J; junction bases unmatched: 6.

This clonotype was counted only a few times. The V gene is TRBV11-2, the J gene TRBJ1-2; the D gene is possibly TRBD1 (6 bases). CDR3 length: 15 amino acids. Trimming left V 3 bases short and J 1 base short, with 12 bases between. In germline, CDR1 is SGHAT, CDR2 FQNNGV. The CDR3 nucleotides read TGTGCCAGCAGCTTTAGTCGGGACATTAACTATGGCTACACCTTC. Translation: CASSFSRDINYGYTF.

The chain uses TRBV30 and TRBJ1-4, with a weak D call TRBD1 (5 bases). Germline assignment: CDR1 GTSNPN and CDR2 SVGIG (reference sequence). Between the trimmed V and J ends, which lost 0 bases and 7 bases, there was a span of 12 bases. The CDR3 contains 14 residues. CDR3 DNA sequence: TGTGCCTGGAGTGTATGGGCAGGGCGTGAAAAACTGTTTTTT. Translated: CAWSVWAGREKLFF.

The chain couples TRBV5-1 to TRBJ2-7; D is possibly TRBD1 (5 bases). This CDR3 has 14 residues. CDR1 and CDR2 from the germline V gene are SGHRS and YFSETQ. V lost 0 bases and J 6 bases, leaving 13 bases between the germline ends. The CDR3 region is CASSLVGRETEQYF. CDR3 coding DNA: TGCGCCAGCAGCTTGGTTGGCAGGGAAACCGAGCAGTACTTC.

The chain carries TRBV19 and TRBJ2-7, with a weak D call TRBD1 (5 bases). Germline CDR1 and CDR2: LNHDA and SQIVND (reference sequence). With 5 bases removed from V and 3 bases from J, the gap between germline ends came to 17 bases. The CDR3 sequence is 15 residues long. This CDR3 reads CASSPIAGNNYEQYF. The CDR3 DNA is TGTGCCAGTAGTCCCATTGCAGGGAACAACTACGAGCAGTACTTC.

In its sample, this clonotype was seen a few times. V gene TRBV9 combines with J gene TRBJ1-6, with 8 bases matching TRBD1. Trimming cost V 3 bases and J 9 bases; bases outside gene matches: 8. The CDR3 spans 15 residues. The V gene's germline CDR1 is SGDLS and CDR2 YYNGEE. The CDR3 DNA reads TGTGCCAGCAGCGCACCGGACAGGGACTTTTCACCCCTCCACTTT. It translates to CASSAPDRDFSPLHF.

By sample share, this clonotype is medium-sized. The chain joins TRBV6-1 to TRBJ1-2, with no clear D. The V gene's germline CDR1 is MNHNS and CDR2 SASEGT. V was trimmed by 10 bases and J by 3 bases, leaving 9 bases between them. The CDR3 extends over 11 amino acids. CDR3 DNA: TGTGCCACCAAGGAGGACTATGGCTACACCTTC. Translation gives CATKEDYGYTF.